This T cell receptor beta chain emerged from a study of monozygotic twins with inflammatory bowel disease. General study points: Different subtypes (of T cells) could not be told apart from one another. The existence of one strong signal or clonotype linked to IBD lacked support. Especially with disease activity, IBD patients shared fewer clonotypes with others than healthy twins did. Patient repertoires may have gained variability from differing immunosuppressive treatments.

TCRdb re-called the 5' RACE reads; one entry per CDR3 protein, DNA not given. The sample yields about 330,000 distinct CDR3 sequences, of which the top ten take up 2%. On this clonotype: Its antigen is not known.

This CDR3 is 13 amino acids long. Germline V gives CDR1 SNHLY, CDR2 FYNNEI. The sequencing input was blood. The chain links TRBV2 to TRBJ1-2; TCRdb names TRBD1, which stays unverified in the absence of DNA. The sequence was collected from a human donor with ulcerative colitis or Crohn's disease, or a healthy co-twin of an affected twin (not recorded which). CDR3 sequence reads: CASSLRQIYGYTF.